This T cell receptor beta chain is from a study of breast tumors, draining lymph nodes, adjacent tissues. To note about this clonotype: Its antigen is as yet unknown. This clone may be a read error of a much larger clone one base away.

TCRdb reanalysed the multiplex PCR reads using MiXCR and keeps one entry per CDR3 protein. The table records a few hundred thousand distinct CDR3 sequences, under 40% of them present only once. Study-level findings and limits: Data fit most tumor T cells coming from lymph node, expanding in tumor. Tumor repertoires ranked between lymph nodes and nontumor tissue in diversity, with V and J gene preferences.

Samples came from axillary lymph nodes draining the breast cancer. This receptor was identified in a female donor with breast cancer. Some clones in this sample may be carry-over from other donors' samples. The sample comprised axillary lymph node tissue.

The CDR3 coding sequence is TGTGCCAGCAGTCCAAGGCAAGATACGCAGTATTTT. Translated: CASSPRQDTQYF. The chain has TRBV6-5 and TRBJ2-3; D uncertain. Germline-derived CDR1 and CDR2 are MNHEY and SVGAGI. Trimming removed 5 bases at V and 5 bases at J, with 8 bases between. This CDR3 region has 12 residues.